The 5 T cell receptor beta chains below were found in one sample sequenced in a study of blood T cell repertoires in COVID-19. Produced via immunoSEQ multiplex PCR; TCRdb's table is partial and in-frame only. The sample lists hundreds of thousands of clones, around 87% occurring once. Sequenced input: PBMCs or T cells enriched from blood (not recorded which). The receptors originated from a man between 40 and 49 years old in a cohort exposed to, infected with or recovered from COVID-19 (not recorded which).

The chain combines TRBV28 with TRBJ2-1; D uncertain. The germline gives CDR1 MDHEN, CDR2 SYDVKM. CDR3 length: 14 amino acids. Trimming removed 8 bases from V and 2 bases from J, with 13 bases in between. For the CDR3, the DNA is TGTGCCAGCGACTCTCTCCCAACCTACAATGAGCAGTTCTTC. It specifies CASDSLPTYNEQFF.

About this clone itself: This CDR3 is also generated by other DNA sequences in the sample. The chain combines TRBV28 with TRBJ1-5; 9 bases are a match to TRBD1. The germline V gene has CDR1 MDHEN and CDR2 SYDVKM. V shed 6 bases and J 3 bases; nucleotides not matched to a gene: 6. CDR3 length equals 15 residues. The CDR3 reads CASSPTGGTNQPQHF. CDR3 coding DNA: TGTGCCAGCAGCCCGACAGGGGGTACCAATCAGCCCCAGCATTTT.

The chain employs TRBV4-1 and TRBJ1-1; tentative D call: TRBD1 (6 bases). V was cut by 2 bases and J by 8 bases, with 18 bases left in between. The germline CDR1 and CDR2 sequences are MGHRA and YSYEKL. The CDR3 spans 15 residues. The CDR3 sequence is CASSQIHTGLGEAFF. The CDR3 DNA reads TGCGCCAGCAGCCAAATCCATACAGGGCTAGGAGAAGCTTTCTTT.

The CDR3 DNA follows: TGTGCCAGCAGGCCGGGACAGGGAGGTGGCTACACCTTC. It encodes CASRPGQGGGYTF. This chain uses TRBV2 with TRBJ1-2, with 9 bases lining up with TRBD1. CDR1 and CDR2 (germline): SNHLY, FYNNEI. This CDR3 has 13 residues. After removal of 6 bases from V and 7 bases from J, the junction contained 6 bases not matched to a gene.

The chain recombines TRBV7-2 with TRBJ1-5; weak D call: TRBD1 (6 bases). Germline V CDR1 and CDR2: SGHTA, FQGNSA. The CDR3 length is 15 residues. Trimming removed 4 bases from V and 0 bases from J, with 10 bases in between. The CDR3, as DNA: TGTGCCAGCAGCTCCTACAGGGATAGCAATCAGCCCCAGCATTTT. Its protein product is CASSSYRDSNQPQHF.